The count of the clone carrying this TCR beta chain is one. CDR3 length: 16 residues. V gave up 6 bases and J gave up 2 bases; unmatched junction bases: 10. The germline CDR1 and CDR2 sequences are SQVTM and ANQGSEA. These data belong to a study of low-dose radiotherapy and immunotherapy resistance in tumors. Background on the study: Cohort 2, a group dosed every two weeks at 1 Gy per fraction, received 13 Gy in total over 26 weeks. Each patient took aspirin at a dose of 300 mg by mouth once daily over the course of four cycles, with dosing beginning on cycle 1 day 1.

With TRAV- and TRBV-specific primers, first-strand cDNA was made, covering the alpha and beta chains. A constant-region primer paired with the V-primer adapter amplified TCRs over approximately 18 PCR cycles. The mRNA that was isolated underwent amplification by in vitro transcription. TCRdb analysed the reads with MiXCR anew, one entry per CDR3 protein. The table includes 5,500 to 6,500 distinct CDR3 sequences, 71% detected once. Nivolumab, ipilimumab, aspirin, low-dose cyclophosphamide and low-dose radiotherapy were all administered to the donors. This chain uses TRBV29-1 with TRBJ2-7, with 13 bases lining up with TRBD2. The origin of this receptor is a human donor with advanced metastatic prostate, ovarian, gallbladder or colorectal cancer (not recorded which). This table probably holds off-target reads from a library built for another chain. The DNA for the CDR3 is TGCAGCGTCGCGCCGGGACTAGCGGGAACCGCCTACGAGCAGTACTTC. Its translation: CSVAPGLAGTAYEQYF.